The 25 T cell receptor beta chains below were found in one sample sequenced in a study of early T cells in non-severe SARS-CoV-2 infection. TCRdb re-called the 5' RACE reads through MiXCR, storing one row per CDR3 protein. The table includes tens of thousands of distinct CDR3 sequences, around 6% detected once. Sequences were derived from whole blood, sampled at baseline. The receptors were gathered from an adult who was a healthcare worker with PCR-confirmed SARS-CoV-2 infection or an uninfected control (not recorded which).

This clonotype was seen many times. A junction boundary mismatches the germline segment, possibly from a read error. The genes are TRBV6-1 and TRBJ1-3, with D possibly matching TRBD1 (6 bases). The CDR3 consists of 15 residues. The V gene's germline CDR1 is MNHNS and CDR2 SASEGT. The CDR3 is CASSLLQGSENTIYF. The CDR3 DNA reads as TGTGCCAGCAGTTTACTACAGGGATCTGAAAACACCATATATTTT.

There are many counts of this clonotype. The chain carries TRBV5-1 and TRBJ1-4; D is ambiguous. Trimming cost V 0 bases and J 6 bases, with 9 bases left between them. In germline, CDR1 is SGHRS, CDR2 YFSETQ. The length of the CDR3 is 14 residues. The CDR3 nucleotides are TGCGCCAGCAGCTTGGTACCGGAGGATGAAAAACTGTTTTTT. Protein product: CASSLVPEDEKLFF.

This clonotype was counted ten times or more. A junction boundary mismatches the germline segment, possibly from a read error. This chain connects TRBV20-1 to TRBJ2-1; TRBD1 aligns across 10 bases. The CDR3 has 12 residues. CDR1 and CDR2 (germline): DFQATT, SNEGSKA (reference sequence). Here the CDR3 DNA reads TGCAGCGCTACCGGGACAGGGGATGAGCAGTTCTTC. Translated, it gives CSATGTGDEQFF.

In this sample, this clonotype turned up a few times. The chain uses TRBV7-2 and TRBJ2-7; tentatively, D is TRBD2 (7 bases). With 4 bases removed from V and 4 bases from J, the gap between germline ends came to 11 bases. CDR1 SGHTA and CDR2 FQGNSA come from the germline V gene. The CDR3 runs 13 residues. CDR3 sequence (DNA): TGTGCCAGCAGCTCCCGGGGGGCTTACGAGCAGTACTTC. Amino acids: CASSSRGAYEQYF.

This clonotype was found many times. V is TRBV20-1 and J is TRBJ2-7; 9 bases fit TRBD1. V shed 0 bases and J 4 bases; nucleotides not matched to a gene: 7. This CDR3 region has 15 residues. Looked up from germline, CDR1 is DFQATT and CDR2 is SNEGSKA (reference sequence). CDR3 loop: CSARDATGGGYEQYF. The CDR3 nucleotides are TGCAGTGCTAGAGATGCGACAGGGGGGGGATACGAGCAGTACTTC.

V is TRBV7-9 and J is TRBJ1-4, with D hard to call. V was shortened by 1 base and J by 0 bases, with 9 bases between the two germline ends. Germline V CDR1 and CDR2: SEHNR, FQNEAQ (reference sequence). The CDR3 extends over 16 amino acids. CDR3 DNA sequence: TGTGCCAGCAGCTTAGTGAGTGGGACAACTAATGAAAAACTGTTTTTT. This gives the protein CASSLVSGTTNEKLFF.

This clonotype has more than one count but fewer than ten. Just one base apart from a much larger clone, this may be a read error. The chain employs TRBV9 and TRBJ2-1, with D hard to call. This CDR3 contains 14 residues. CDR1 is SGDLS, CDR2 YYNGEE, per germline. CDR3 protein: CVSSVVPLHPEQFF. CDR3 bases: TGTGTCAGCAGCGTAGTCCCCCTACACCCTGAGCAGTTCTTC. Using reference TRBV9 and TRBJ2-1 for the parts outside the CDR3, the full variable domain is DSGVTQTPKHLITATGQRVTLRCSPRSGDLSVYWYQQSLDQGLQFLIQYYNGEERAKGNILERFSAQQFPDLHSELNLSSLELGDSALYFCVSSVVPLHPEQFFGPGTRLTVL.

This clonotype was seen a few times. V is TRBV12-3 or TRBV12-4 and J is TRBJ2-3; D assignment may be TRBD1 or TRBD2 (5 bases each). Trimming left V 6 bases short and J 2 bases short, with 15 bases between. CDR3 size: 15 residues. CDR3 residues: CASSRGAPFTDTQYF. The CDR3 DNA follows: TGTGCCAGCAGCAGAGGGGCCCCCTTCACAGATACGCAGTATTTT.

The V and J genes are TRBV7-3 and TRBJ2-1; D gene uncertain. V was cut by 2 bases and J by 1 base, with 9 bases left in between. This CDR3 has 15 amino acids. Germline CDR1 SGHTA, CDR2 FQGTGA. This CDR3 is CASSLDHNSYNEQFF. As DNA, the CDR3 is TGTGCCAGCAGCTTAGACCACAATTCCTACAATGAGCAGTTCTTC.

This clonotype was seen at least ten times. V gene TRBV5-1 combines with J gene TRBJ2-7; maybe TRBD1 (6 bases). The germline gives CDR1 SGHRS, CDR2 YFSETQ. The CDR3 loop spans 13 amino acids. V gave up 3 bases and J gave up 2 bases, with 9 bases separating them. CDR3 DNA: TGCGCCAGCAGCTGGGGACAAACCTACGAGCAGTACTTC. This translates into CASSWGQTYEQYF.

The chain links TRBV11-2 to TRBJ2-7; D possibly corresponds to TRBD2 (5 bases). CDR1 is SGHAT and CDR2 is FQNNGV in the germline V gene. This CDR3 is 15 amino acids long. Trimming pared 1 base from V and 0 bases from J, leaving 10 bases between. Here the CDR3 reads CASSLAAGLSYEQYF. CDR3 coding DNA: TGTGCCAGCAGCTTAGCTGCCGGACTCTCCTACGAGCAGTACTTC. The variable domain in full, with the rest retrieved from reference TRBV11-2 and TRBJ2-7, is EAGVAQSPRYKIIEKRQSVAFWCNPISGHATLYWYQQILGQGPKLLIQFQNNGVVDDSQLPKDRFSAERLKGVDSTLKIQPAKLEDSAVYLCASSLAAGLSYEQYFGPGTRLTVT.

This clonotype was found many times. The V and J genes are TRBV5-1 and TRBJ1-1; D is uncertain. Looked up from germline, CDR1 is SGHRS and CDR2 is YFSETQ. This CDR3 is 14 amino acids long. Between the trimmed V and J ends, which lost 4 bases and 1 base, there was a span of 11 bases. The CDR3 sequence is CASSPTNWNTEAFF. For the CDR3, the DNA is TGCGCCAGCAGCCCCACCAACTGGAACACTGAAGCTTTCTTT.

There are many counts of this clonotype. V is TRBV27 and J is TRBJ1-3; D not resolved. Trimming removed 6 bases at V and 0 bases at J, with 12 bases between. This CDR3 is 15 amino acids long. Per germline, CDR1 MNHEY and CDR2 SMNVEV (reference sequence). CDR3 DNA: TGTGCCAGCAGCCCCTCTTCCTTCTCTGGAAACACCATATATTTT. This sequence encodes CASSPSSFSGNTIYF.

In this sample, this clonotype turned up a few times. This sequence joins TRBV20-1 and TRBJ1-1; 10 nucleotides align to TRBD1. Germline lookup yields CDR1 DFQATT and CDR2 SNEGSKA (reference sequence). This CDR3 has 13 amino acids. J was trimmed by 7 bases and V by 8 bases; bases with no gene match: 10. This CDR3 reads CSTNPGQGIEAFF. The CDR3 DNA is TGCAGTACCAATCCGGGACAGGGGATTGAAGCTTTCTTT.

About this clonotype itself: Relative to the germline gene, one junction end is altered; a read error may explain this. The V and J genes are TRBV27 and TRBJ2-4; the D is unclear. This CDR3 comprises 13 residues. Per the germline V gene, CDR1 is MNHEY and CDR2 is SMNVEV (reference sequence). The DNA of the CDR3 is TGTGCCAGCAGACCCACGGGTGGAAACATTAAGTACTTC. This codes for CASRPTGGNIKYF.

This chain connects TRBV7-3 to TRBJ2-5, with D unclear. CDR3 length: 13 amino acids. The germline V gene has CDR1 SGHTA and CDR2 FQGTGA. With 1 base removed from V and 8 bases from J, the gap between germline ends came to 11 bases. The CDR3, as DNA: TGTGCCAGCAGCTTAAGAAGGAAGGGTACCCAGTACTTC. Translated: CASSLRRKGTQYF.

This clonotype came up many times. The chain employs TRBV7-2 and TRBJ1-1, with D unclear. The CDR3 totals 14 residues. Germline CDR1 and CDR2: SGHTA and FQGNSA. V dropped 4 bases and J dropped 1 base, with 10 bases sitting between them. CDR3 in DNA: TGTGCCAGCAGCTGGACGGGGTCGAACACTGAAGCTTTCTTT. This translates into CASSWTGSNTEAFF.

This clonotype was counted at least ten times. This sequence joins TRBV4-3 and TRBJ2-1; D possibly corresponds to TRBD2 (5 bases). The CDR3 is 17 residues long. With 4 bases removed from V and 1 base from J, the gap between germline ends came to 17 bases. Germline CDR1 LGHNA, CDR2 YSLEER. This CDR3 is CASSPGPSSGSYNEQFF. The CDR3 DNA follows: TGCGCCAGCAGCCCTGGACCGTCATCGGGGTCCTACAATGAGCAGTTCTTC.

This clonotype was detected many times. The rearrangement joins TRBV7-8 to TRBJ1-2; D is uncertain. CDR1 SGHVS and CDR2 FQNEAQ come from the germline V gene. V lost 0 bases and J lost 2, with 7 bases in between. The CDR3 loop spans 14 amino acids. The CDR3 DNA is TGTGCCAGCAGCTTAGCGGGCAGAAACTATGGCTACACCTTC. Translation: CASSLAGRNYGYTF.

This clonotype was recorded at least ten times. The chain has TRBV5-6 and TRBJ2-2, with D possibly matching TRBD1 (5 bases). There are 16 residues in the CDR3. V was shortened by 0 bases and J by 7 bases, with 16 bases between the two germline ends. From germline, CDR1 is SGHDT and CDR2 YYEEEE. CDR3 nucleotides: TGTGCCAGCAGCTTGGAAGGGTCAGGGTATGGCGGGGAGCTGTTTTTT. Its protein product is CASSLEGSGYGGELFF.

The genes are TRBV10-3 and TRBJ2-7, with D possibly TRBD2 on 5 matching bases. From germline, CDR1 is ENHRY and CDR2 SYGVKD. The length of the CDR3 is 13 residues. Trimming shortened V by 10 bases and J by 0 bases, and 13 bases separated the two germline ends. CDR3: CANSAGFSYEQYF. The CDR3 bases are TGTGCCAATTCGGCGGGCTTCTCCTACGAGCAGTACTTC.

This clonotype came up many times. J is TRBJ1-5 and V is TRBV12-5; D gene uncertain. The CDR3 is 12 amino acids. V lost 7 bases and J 5 bases, leaving 9 bases between the germline ends. Per germline, CDR1 LGHNT and CDR2 FRNRAP. This chain's CDR3 is CASANRDQPQHF. In DNA form, the CDR3 reads TGTGCTAGTGCCAACCGGGATCAGCCCCAGCATTTT. The whole variable domain, remainder taken from reference TRBV12-5 and TRBJ1-5, is DARVTQTPRHKVTEMGQEVTMRCQPILGHNTVFWYRQTMMQGLELLAYFRNRAPLDDSGMPKDRFSAEMPDATLATLKIQPSEPRDSAVYFCASANRDQPQHFGDGTRLSIL.

This clonotype was seen only a few times. The chain carries TRBV2 and TRBJ2-1; 8 bases fit TRBD2. The CDR3 consists of 15 residues. CDR1 and CDR2 (germline): SNHLY, FYNNEI. Trimming removed 6 bases from V and 3 bases from J; junction bases left unmatched: 7. In nucleotides, the CDR3 is TGTGCCAGCAGAGGCCAGCGGGAGAGCTACAATGAGCAGTTCTTC. This encodes CASRGQRESYNEQFF. The whole variable domain, remainder taken from reference TRBV2 and TRBJ2-1, is EPEVTQTPSHQVTQMGQEVILRCVPISNHLYFYWYRQILGQKVEFLVSFYNNEISEKSEIFDDQFSVERPDGSNFTLKIRSTKLEDSAMYFCASRGQRESYNEQFFGPGTRLTVL.

This clonotype was counted many times. The rearrangement links TRBV5-1 to TRBJ2-2; possibly TRBD2 for D (5 bases). This CDR3 has 15 amino acids. Looked up from germline, CDR1 is SGHRS and CDR2 is YFSETQ. The V and J ends lost 2 bases and 0 bases respectively, with 8 bases between them. This chain's CDR3 is CASSLSGANTGELFF. The CDR3 coding sequence is TGCGCCAGCAGCTTAAGCGGAGCGAACACCGGGGAGCTGTTTTTT. Using reference TRBV5-1 and TRBJ2-2 for the parts outside the CDR3, the full variable domain is KAGVTQTPRYLIKTRGQQVTLSCSPISGHRSVSWYQQTPGQGLQFLFEYFSETQRNKGNFPGRFSGRQFSNSRSEMNVSTLELGDSALYLCASSLSGANTGELFFGEGSRLTVL.

There are many counts of this clonotype. V gene TRBV7-9 combines with J gene TRBJ2-5; D remains ambiguous. The V end was cut by 1 base, the J end by 5 bases, with 8 bases between. CDR1 SEHNR and CDR2 FQNEAQ come from the germline V gene (reference sequence). This CDR3 is built from 13 residues. CDR3 region: CASSLVPGETQYF. The DNA for the CDR3 is TGTGCCAGCAGCTTAGTCCCTGGGGAGACCCAGTACTTC.